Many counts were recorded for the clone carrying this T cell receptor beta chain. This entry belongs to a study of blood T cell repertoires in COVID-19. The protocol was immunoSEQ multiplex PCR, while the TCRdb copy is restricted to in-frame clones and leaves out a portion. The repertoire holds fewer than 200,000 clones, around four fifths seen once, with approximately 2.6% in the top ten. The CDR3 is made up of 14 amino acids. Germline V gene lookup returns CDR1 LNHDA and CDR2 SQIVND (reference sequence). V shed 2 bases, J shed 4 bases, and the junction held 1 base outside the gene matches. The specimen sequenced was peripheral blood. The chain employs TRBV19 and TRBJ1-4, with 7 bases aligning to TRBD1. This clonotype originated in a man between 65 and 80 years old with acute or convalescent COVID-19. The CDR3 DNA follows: TGTGCCAGTAGTATAACAGGGGTTAATGAAAAACTGTTTTTT. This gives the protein CASSITGVNEKLFF.